This T cell receptor (beta chain) originates from a study of T cell responses to AZD1222 COVID-19 vaccine. Trimming cost V 0 bases and J 5 bases; bases outside gene matches: 8. Germline CDR1 and CDR2: SGHRS and YFSETQ. CDR3 size: 18 residues. Sequencing was performed with immunoSEQ multiplex PCR; in TCRdb, only in-frame clones are kept and a portion is missing. The table includes about 120,000 clones, just over 90% detected once. The clonotype was recovered from an adult in good health. Sequencing was performed on peripheral blood, taken on day 0 of AZD1222 vaccination. This rearrangement joins TRBV5-1 to TRBJ2-2, with 12 nucleotides matching TRBD2. DNA for the CDR3: TGCGCCAGCAGCTTGGCCGGACTAGCGGGGTCAGGGACCGGGGAGCTGTTTTTT. It codes for CASSLAGLAGSGTGELFF.